Here is one TCR beta chain with its context. This clone was counted between two and nine times. Its antigen is still unknown. Per-base qualities were not stored, and no clone one base away is much larger. The germline V gene provides CDR1 SGDLS and CDR2 YYNGEE. Spanning cysteine to phenylalanine, the CDR3 consists of 20 amino acids. This entry keeps only the CDR3 DNA: 60 bases, framed from base 1. Here V drops 0 bases and J drops 1 base, and the junction holds 13 bases not matched to any gene. Genomic DNA was isolated from the sorted cells so that the TCRbeta CDR3 region could be sequenced. The immunoSEQ Assay was used to sequence the TCRbeta CDR3 regions. TCRdb's version of the immuneACCESS table is confined to in-frame rearrangements and falls short of the full clone set. An unresolved V gene accounts for under half of the shortfall where checked; the remainder is of unknown origin. This sample lists tens of thousands of clones; 84% were detected once. Over 25% of the sample rests with the top ten.

The source of the sample is a study of OX40 agonist ivuxolimab in advanced cancers. Broadly, across the study: Ivuxolimab was an agonistic, fully human IgG2 monoclonal antibody directed against OX40 (CD134), a costimulatory receptor. Partial responses were achieved by three dose-escalation patients, of whom one had hepatocellular carcinoma and two had cutaneous melanoma. Peripheral TCRbeta sequencing was intended to test whether TCR sequence diversity was altered and clonal T-cell expansion was caused by ivuxolimab. Patients were allowed to have had prior anti-PD-1, anti-PD-L1 or anti-CTLA-4 therapy, and around 43% of the dose-escalation patients had been treated with checkpoint inhibitors. In the dose-escalation cohort, 82.7% of patients were male, and the mean age was roughly 60 years, with a range of roughly 20 to 80. Of the roughly 50 dose-escalation patients, hepatocellular carcinoma was present in about 19, melanoma in approximately 15, renal cell carcinoma in 9 and head and neck cancer in 9. Intravenous ivuxolimab was administered to patients every 2 weeks at six dose levels: 0.01, 0.1, 0.3, 1.5, 3 and 10 mg/kg. The paper describes the monotherapy dose-escalation part (N ≈ 51 patients) of the phase I trial of ivuxolimab.

Study-wide conclusions, independent of this receptor: In partial responders in the 0.1-3.0 mg/kg groups, normalized peripheral clonal expansion was found to be among the lowest, especially among CD8+ T cells. After ivuxolimab, more expanded clones were found on average in CD8+ T cells than in CD4+ T cells. The antigen specificity of the clonally expanded peripheral T cells was not determined. At doses of 0.1 to 3.0 mg/kg, clonal expansion of both CD4+ and CD8+ T cells in blood was seen between baseline and week 6. Low levels of normalized T-cell clonal expansion were also seen in some patients who did not respond.

The trial excluded patients who had a history of autoimmune disease or who were on systemic immunosuppression. Peripheral blood for TCR sequencing was collected from all dose cohorts at baseline, on cycle 4 day 1, and on cycle 7 day 1. The samples were drawn from a first-in-human, open-label, multicenter phase I dose-escalation trial of ivuxolimab. The trial enrolled adults with locally advanced or metastatic head and neck squamous cell, hepatocellular, melanoma or renal cell carcinoma. Before TCR sequencing, CD4+ T cells and CD8+ T cells were sorted from peripheral blood as separate populations. This TCR came from an adult with an advanced solid tumor such as melanoma, head and neck, liver or kidney cancer. This sequence uses TRBV9 and TRBJ2-1, with 10 bases aligning to TRBD2. The input for sequencing was CD4+ or CD8+ T cells sorted from blood, taken in a trial of the OX40 agonist ivuxolimab. The nucleotides read TGTGCCAGCAGCGTAGCTATGGATAGCGGGGGGCATAGGTCCTACAATGAGCAGTTCTTC. Its translation reads: CASSVAMDSGGHRSYNEQFF.